These T cell receptor beta chains were read from a single sample in a study of blood T cell repertoires in COVID-19. Method: immunoSEQ multiplex PCR; TCRdb's copy keeps in-frame clones and lacks some. Here the sample spans a few hundred thousand clones, roughly 85% being singletons. The specimen was peripheral blood. The receptors derive from a human donor in a cohort sampled during active COVID-19. CDR3s include the opening cysteine and the closing phenylalanine or tryptophan. A D gene is named only where the DNA matches it firmly. Clone size appears in some rows only: once, few, many, or a class for an expanded clone.

TRBV29-1	TRBJ1-1	.	TRBD1	TGCAGCGGTGCACAGGGGGCTTACACTGAAGCTTTCTTT	CSGAQGAYTEAFF
TRBV4-1	TRBJ1-1	once	.	TGCGCCAGCAGCCAAACAGGCATGAACACTGAAGCTTTCTTT	CASSQTGMNTEAFF
TRBV5-1	TRBJ1-1	few	TRBD1	TGCGCCAGCAGCTTGAGGCCAGGGGGACAGCGGTCCAGGGACACTGAAGCTTTCTTT	CASSLRPGGQRSRDTEAFF
TRBV29-1	TRBJ1-4	.	.	TGCAGCGTTCGAGTTAATGAAAAACTGTTTTTT	CSVRVNEKLFF
TRBV2	TRBJ2-1	.	.	TGTGCCAGCAGTGAAAAGGCGGGTGGGAATGAGCAGTTCTTC	CASSEKAGGNEQFF
TRBV24-1	TRBJ2-2	.	TRBD1	TGTGCCACCAGTGAAACAGGGGGCGTAATCGGGGAGCTGTTTTTT	CATSETGGVIGELFF
TRBV11-3	TRBJ2-2	.	.	TGTGCCAGCAGCTTATCTAGCGAGGCCGGGGAGCTGTTTTTT	CASSLSSEAGELFF
TRBV14	TRBJ2-1	.	TRBD2	TGTGCCAGCAGCCAGTCCCGAGCGGGGCATGAGCAGTTCTTC	CASSQSRAGHEQFF
TRBV27	TRBJ1-2	.	.	TGTGCCAGCAGCAACTCAATTACAGGGTACGGCTACACCTTC	CASSNSITGYGYTF
TRBV6-5	TRBJ1-6	.	TRBD1	TGTGCCAGCAGTTCGGACAGGGGATCACCCCTCCACTTT	CASSSDRGSPLHF
TRBV5-6	TRBJ1-3	once	.	TGTGCCAGCACCGTCAGAATGGGGGGTAGGAGAAACACCATATATTTT	CASTVRMGGRRNTIYF
TRBV19	TRBJ1-2	.	TRBD1	TGTGCCAGCTCGTCGGACAGGGCCATTAACTATGGCTACACCTTC	CASSSDRAINYGYTF
TRBV6-5	TRBJ1-5	.	.	TGTGCCAGCGGAAGGGGTATTGGGTCCGGGCCCCAGCATTTT	CASGRGIGSGPQHF
TRBV29-1	TRBJ2-1	.	.	TGCAGCCACCAGGGATCTAGTAATGAGCAGTTCTTC	CSHQGSSNEQFF
TRBV3-1/TRBV3-2	TRBJ1-1	.	.	TGTGCCAGCAGCCACGGAGGGGCTGAAGCTTTCTTT	CASSHGGAEAFF
TRBV27	TRBJ2-7	.	.	TGTGCCAGCAGTTCGGACTTTTTGGAGCAGTACTTC	CASSSDFLEQYF
TRBV9	TRBJ1-6	.	TRBD1	TGTGCCAGCAGCACGACAGGGGTCAATTCACCCCTCCACTTT	CASSTTGVNSPLHF
TRBV30	TRBJ1-1	.	.	TGTGCCTGGAGTGTACGGGAAGGGACTGAAGCTTTCTTT	CAWSVREGTEAFF
TRBV5-4	TRBJ2-3	.	TRBD2	TGTGCCAGCAGCGGAGGGCGGGAGCGGCTCACAGATACGCAGTATTTT	CASSGGRERLTDTQYF
TRBV2	TRBJ2-7	few	.	TGTGCCAGCAGTCGGGGGAACGAGCAGTACTTC	CASSRGNEQYF
TRBV5-1	TRBJ2-7	once	TRBD2	TGCGCCAGCAGCTTGCGCGGGGGAACCTACGAGCAGTACTTC	CASSLRGGTYEQYF
TRBV2	TRBJ1-2	.	TRBD1	TGTGCCAGCAGTGGGCCTAATGACAGGGGGTATGGCTACACCTTC	CASSGPNDRGYGYTF
TRBV30	TRBJ2-1	.	TRBD2	TGTGCCTGGACGGGGGGTTCCGAATACTACAATGAGCAGTTCTTC	CAWTGGSEYYNEQFF
TRBV7-3	TRBJ2-7	.	.	TGTGCCAGCAGCCTTACTAACGGGTTGAACGAGCAGTACTTC	CASSLTNGLNEQYF
TRBV7-7	TRBJ2-3	.	.	TGTGCCAGCAGCCCGATTGCAGGAATCACAGATACGCAGTATTTT	CASSPIAGITDTQYF
TRBV3-1/TRBV3-2	TRBJ1-1	.	.	TGTGCCAGCAGCCAAGTAGACCGAGGGGCTTTCTTT	CASSQVDRGAFF
TRBV11-1	TRBJ1-1	.	.	TGTGCCAGCAGCTTACCACAGGAGAACACTGAAGCTTTCTTT	CASSLPQENTEAFF
TRBV19	TRBJ1-2	.	TRBD1	TGTGCCACTACGGGACAGGGTTTTCAGTATGGCTACACCTTC	CATTGQGFQYGYTF
TRBV19	TRBJ1-1	.	.	TGTGCCAGTAGTATAGATCGCGAGACAACAAACACTGAAGCTTTCTTT	CASSIDRETTNTEAFF
TRBV7-7	TRBJ2-5	.	TRBD1	TGTGCCAGCAGCGCCCAACCCGGGACAGGGGAGACCCAGTACTTC	CASSAQPGTGETQYF
TRBV18	TRBJ1-6	.	.	TGTGCCAGCTCACCGTCCAATCCGGGACCCCTCCACTTT	CASSPSNPGPLHF